This is a list of T cell receptor beta chains from one sample in a study of radiotherapy plus CTLA-4 blockade in lung cancer. The data were produced by immunoSEQ multiplex PCR, yet TCRdb's version contains in-frame clones alone and is incomplete. The sample has approximately 80,000 clones, 78% seen once. Source: peripheral blood, taken from a patient treated with radiotherapy plus ipilimumab. These receptors were collected from a human donor with non-small cell lung cancer whose response to radiotherapy plus ipilimumab could not be evaluated. Some clones in this sample may be carry-over from other donors' samples. The CDR3 runs from the conserved cysteine through the conserved F or W. Each record gives: V gene, clone size, J gene, D gene, CDR3 DNA, CDR3 protein. A D gene is named only where the DNA matches it firmly. Rows may omit the clone size; those that give it use once, few, many or a size class.

v_call: TRBV29-1
clone_size: once
j_call: TRBJ2-7
d_call: TRBD2
cdr3_nt: TGCAGCGTGGGGGGAGGGGCCCCAGCCGAGCAGTACTTC
cdr3_aa: CSVGGGAPAEQYF

v_call: TRBV6-5
clone_size: NA
j_call: TRBJ1-6
d_call: NA
cdr3_nt: TGTGCCAGCAGATCTGAGGCGGGGAATTCACCCCTCCACTTT
cdr3_aa: CASRSEAGNSPLHF

v_call: TRBV10-1
clone_size: NA
j_call: TRBJ1-6
d_call: NA
cdr3_nt: TGCGCCCCCGGCTGGGGACTAACCCGGGGTTCACCCCTCCACTTT
cdr3_aa: CAPGWGLTRGSPLHF

v_call: TRBV28
clone_size: NA
j_call: TRBJ2-7
d_call: TRBD1
cdr3_nt: TGTGCCAGCAGTCTCCGGACAGGGCCACAGGTCCTAATCTACGAGCAGTACTTC
cdr3_aa: CASSLRTGPQVLIYEQYF

v_call: TRBV7-6
clone_size: NA
j_call: TRBJ1-2
d_call: NA
cdr3_nt: TGTGCCAGCAGCTCAGAGATCGGGGTTGGCTACACCTTC
cdr3_aa: CASSSEIGVGYTF

v_call: TRBV5-1
clone_size: NA
j_call: TRBJ1-4
d_call: NA
cdr3_nt: TGCGCCAGCAGCTTGGTTCCGTCCAGTGAAAAACTGTTTTTT
cdr3_aa: CASSLVPSSEKLFF

v_call: TRBV15
clone_size: few
j_call: TRBJ2-6
d_call: TRBD1
cdr3_nt: TGTGCCACCAGCACCGGGACAGGGGCCCCCTCTGGGGCCAACGTCCTGACTTTC
cdr3_aa: CATSTGTGAPSGANVLTF

v_call: TRBV19
clone_size: NA
j_call: TRBJ1-4
d_call: TRBD1
cdr3_nt: TGTGCCAGTAGAGGGGGCTTGGCTGAAAAACTGTTTTTT
cdr3_aa: CASRGGLAEKLFF

v_call: TRBV5-5
clone_size: NA
j_call: TRBJ1-2
d_call: NA
cdr3_nt: TGTGCCAGCAGCTTGGGATCCAGAGGCTATGGCTACACCTTC
cdr3_aa: CASSLGSRGYGYTF

v_call: TRBV18
clone_size: NA
j_call: TRBJ2-5
d_call: TRBD1
cdr3_nt: TGTGCCAGCTCACTCCGACAGGGGAAAGAGACCCAGTACTTC
cdr3_aa: CASSLRQGKETQYF

v_call: TRBV7-9
clone_size: NA
j_call: TRBJ2-5
d_call: NA
cdr3_nt: TGTGCCAGCAGCTTAGCGCTCGGGGTAGAGACCCAGTACTTC
cdr3_aa: CASSLALGVETQYF

v_call: TRBV4-3
clone_size: NA
j_call: TRBJ1-2
d_call: NA
cdr3_nt: TGCGCCAGCACCTCTATGTTAGAGGGGGAGGGCTACACCTTC
cdr3_aa: CASTSMLEGEGYTF

v_call: TRBV7-9
clone_size: NA
j_call: TRBJ1-2
d_call: NA
cdr3_nt: TGTGCCAGCAGCTTAGGAGGGTGGGAGGATGGCTACACCTTC
cdr3_aa: CASSLGGWEDGYTF

v_call: TRBV5-4
clone_size: NA
j_call: TRBJ2-5
d_call: NA
cdr3_nt: TGTGCCAGCAGCTTGAGTGGGACACTCAGACAAGAGACCCAGTACTTC
cdr3_aa: CASSLSGTLRQETQYF

v_call: TRBV6-5
clone_size: NA
j_call: TRBJ2-2
d_call: NA
cdr3_nt: TGTGCCAGCAGTCAAAGGGAGTCCGGGGAGCTGTTTTTT
cdr3_aa: CASSQRESGELFF

v_call: TRBV11-3
clone_size: NA
j_call: TRBJ2-7
d_call: NA
cdr3_nt: TGTGCCAGCAGTTCAGGTCAGACAGGAAACTACGAGCAGTACTTC
cdr3_aa: CASSSGQTGNYEQYF

v_call: TRBV5-1
clone_size: NA
j_call: TRBJ1-3
d_call: NA
cdr3_nt: TGCGCCAGCCGCCCGGGATTAGCCACCTCCGGAAACACCATATATTTT
cdr3_aa: CASRPGLATSGNTIYF

v_call: TRBV5-1
clone_size: NA
j_call: TRBJ2-3
d_call: TRBD1
cdr3_nt: TGCGCCAGCAGCTGGGACAGGGCTAGCACAGATACGCAGTATTTT
cdr3_aa: CASSWDRASTDTQYF

v_call: TRBV10-3
clone_size: few
j_call: TRBJ1-4
d_call: TRBD1
cdr3_nt: TGTGCCATCAGTGGCCAGACAGGGGTGTCCGAAAAACTGTTTTTT
cdr3_aa: CAISGQTGVSEKLFF

v_call: TRBV21-1
clone_size: NA
j_call: TRBJ2-2
d_call: NA
cdr3_nt: TGTGCCAGCAGCAAACATCCAGCGGGACAGGGGGCCGGGGAGCTGTTTTTT
cdr3_aa: CASSKHPAGQGAGELFF

v_call: TRBV5-1
clone_size: few
j_call: TRBJ2-5
d_call: NA
cdr3_nt: TGCGCCAGCAGTAACCAAGAGACCCAGTACTTC
cdr3_aa: CASSNQETQYF

v_call: TRBV15
clone_size: NA
j_call: TRBJ1-1
d_call: NA
cdr3_nt: TGTGCCACCTCCACTCCCAAGAAGGGGGACACTGAAGCTTTCTTT
cdr3_aa: CATSTPKKGDTEAFF

v_call: TRBV7-3
clone_size: NA
j_call: TRBJ2-7
d_call: NA
cdr3_nt: TGTGCCAGCAGTTCTGTAGACGGGAACGAGCAGTACTTC
cdr3_aa: CASSSVDGNEQYF

v_call: TRBV4-2
clone_size: NA
j_call: TRBJ1-6
d_call: TRBD1
cdr3_nt: TGTGCCAGCAGCTACAGACAGGGGGGCTCCTATAATTCACCCCTCCACTTT
cdr3_aa: CASSYRQGGSYNSPLHF

v_call: TRBV7-2
clone_size: NA
j_call: TRBJ2-7
d_call: TRBD1
cdr3_nt: TGTGCCAGCAGCTCGACAGGGGGCAAGTCCTACGAGCAGTACTTC
cdr3_aa: CASSSTGGKSYEQYF

v_call: TRBV28
clone_size: NA
j_call: TRBJ1-5
d_call: NA
cdr3_nt: TGTGCCAGCAGTTTACCCACAGGGCTAAATCAGCCCCAGCATTTT
cdr3_aa: CASSLPTGLNQPQHF

v_call: TRBV5-1
clone_size: NA
j_call: TRBJ2-7
d_call: TRBD2
cdr3_nt: TGCGCCAGCAGCTCAATTTCGGGCGGGGGGAACGAGCAGTACTTC
cdr3_aa: CASSSISGGGNEQYF

v_call: TRBV7-2
clone_size: NA
j_call: TRBJ2-1
d_call: NA
cdr3_nt: TGTGCCAGCAGCTTTATCTATGAGCAGTTCTTC
cdr3_aa: CASSFIYEQFF

v_call: TRBV4-3
clone_size: NA
j_call: TRBJ2-7
d_call: TRBD2
cdr3_nt: TGCGCCAGCAGCCTGTCACTAGCGGGCTCCTCCTACGAGCAGTACTTC
cdr3_aa: CASSLSLAGSSYEQYF

v_call: TRBV27
clone_size: NA
j_call: TRBJ1-6
d_call: NA
cdr3_nt: TGTGCCAGCGCACACGGGGTTTCACCCCTCCACTTT
cdr3_aa: CASAHGVSPLHF

v_call: TRBV6-5
clone_size: NA
j_call: TRBJ1-1
d_call: TRBD1
cdr3_nt: TGTGCCAGCAGTCACGGACAGGTGGGTTGGACTGAAGCTTTCTTT
cdr3_aa: CASSHGQVGWTEAFF

v_call: TRBV10-3
clone_size: NA
j_call: TRBJ2-5
d_call: NA
cdr3_nt: TGTGCCATCAGTGATGGTCCGTGGCAGGGGACGGGGGAGACCCAGTACTTC
cdr3_aa: CAISDGPWQGTGETQYF

v_call: TRBV11-2
clone_size: NA
j_call: TRBJ2-1
d_call: NA
cdr3_nt: TGTGCCAGTGGGGAGCGGTACAATGAGCAGTTCTTC
cdr3_aa: CASGERYNEQFF

v_call: TRBV5-6
clone_size: NA
j_call: TRBJ2-1
d_call: NA
cdr3_nt: TGTGCCAGCAGCTTGGATGGGACTCTTTCGTACAATGAGCAGTTCTTC
cdr3_aa: CASSLDGTLSYNEQFF

v_call: TRBV28
clone_size: NA
j_call: TRBJ2-3
d_call: NA
cdr3_nt: TGTGCCAGCAGTTTCCCCAGGGGGGATGAGACAGATACGCAGTATTTT
cdr3_aa: CASSFPRGDETDTQYF

v_call: TRBV10-3
clone_size: few
j_call: TRBJ1-2
d_call: NA
cdr3_nt: TGTGCCATCAGGAGGACAGACTATGGCTACACCTTC
cdr3_aa: CAIRRTDYGYTF

v_call: TRBV5-5
clone_size: NA
j_call: TRBJ2-5
d_call: NA
cdr3_nt: TGTGCCAGCAGCTTGGGGGGCAACTCCGAGACCCAGTACTTC
cdr3_aa: CASSLGGNSETQYF

v_call: TRBV6-1
clone_size: NA
j_call: TRBJ1-3
d_call: TRBD1
cdr3_nt: TGTGCCAGCACAGGATACCGGGACAGGCTTTTT
cdr3_aa: CASTGYRDRLF

v_call: TRBV7-6
clone_size: few
j_call: TRBJ2-7
d_call: NA
cdr3_nt: TGTGCCAGCAGCTTAGATCCAGGGGCTGACGAGCAGTACTTC
cdr3_aa: CASSLDPGADEQYF

v_call: TRBV9
clone_size: NA
j_call: TRBJ2-7
d_call: NA
cdr3_nt: TGTGCCAGCAGCCCCGGGGGCGAGCAGTACTTC
cdr3_aa: CASSPGGEQYF

v_call: TRBV30
clone_size: few
j_call: TRBJ2-2
d_call: NA
cdr3_nt: TGTGCCTGGACCCTCGAGGCCGGGGAGCTGTTTTTT
cdr3_aa: CAWTLEAGELFF

v_call: TRBV7-9
clone_size: NA
j_call: TRBJ2-1
d_call: TRBD2
cdr3_nt: TGTGCCAGCAGCTTATTAGCGGGGGGATACAATGAGCAGTTCTTC
cdr3_aa: CASSLLAGGYNEQFF

v_call: TRBV9
clone_size: NA
j_call: TRBJ1-1
d_call: TRBD1
cdr3_nt: TGTGCCAGCAGCGTGGGGACAGGGCTTATGGACACTGAAGCTTTCTTT
cdr3_aa: CASSVGTGLMDTEAFF

v_call: TRBV5-1
clone_size: NA
j_call: TRBJ2-7
d_call: TRBD1
cdr3_nt: TGCGCCAGCAGCTTGCAGGGGGCGCTCCACGAGCAGTACTTC
cdr3_aa: CASSLQGALHEQYF

v_call: TRBV6-1
clone_size: NA
j_call: TRBJ1-5
d_call: NA
cdr3_nt: TGTGCCAGCAGTGAAGACCACAGGGATTATCAGCCCCAGCATTTT
cdr3_aa: CASSEDHRDYQPQHF

v_call: TRBV18
clone_size: NA
j_call: TRBJ1-4
d_call: NA
cdr3_nt: TGTGCCAGCTCACCACTCCGGCTGGGGGCCCCTGGTAATGAAAAACTGTTTTTT
cdr3_aa: CASSPLRLGAPGNEKLFF

v_call: TRBV19
clone_size: NA
j_call: TRBJ1-5
d_call: NA
cdr3_nt: TGTGCCAGTAGTATCTCGTCAGTGTATAGCAATCAGCCCCAGCATTTT
cdr3_aa: CASSISSVYSNQPQHF

v_call: TRBV7-2
clone_size: NA
j_call: TRBJ1-1
d_call: NA
cdr3_nt: TGTGCCAGCAGACAGGGTCTACAGGGCACTGAAGCTTTCTTT
cdr3_aa: CASRQGLQGTEAFF

v_call: TRBV9
clone_size: NA
j_call: TRBJ2-3
d_call: TRBD2
cdr3_nt: TGTGCCAGCAGCATCGGACTAGCGGGGAGCACAGATACGCAGTATTTT
cdr3_aa: CASSIGLAGSTDTQYF

v_call: TRBV12-5
clone_size: NA
j_call: TRBJ2-1
d_call: NA
cdr3_nt: TGTGCTAGTGGTTTGGTGTTGCCCAACGTTGGTTGGGGCGCCCCGGACAATGAGCAGTTCTTC
cdr3_aa: CASGLVLPNVGWGAPDNEQFF

v_call: TRBV15
clone_size: NA
j_call: TRBJ1-5
d_call: NA
cdr3_nt: TGTGCCACCAGCAGACCCGGGACAACGGCCAGCAATCAGCCCCAGCATTTT
cdr3_aa: CATSRPGTTASNQPQHF

v_call: TRBV11-2
clone_size: NA
j_call: TRBJ2-1
d_call: TRBD2
cdr3_nt: TGTGCCAGCAGCTTGGTGACTAGCGGTTTTTACAATGAGCAGTTCTTC
cdr3_aa: CASSLVTSGFYNEQFF

v_call: TRBV6-5
clone_size: NA
j_call: TRBJ1-1
d_call: NA
cdr3_nt: TGTGCCAGCAGACCCCCGGGGAGGGGGAACACTGAAGCTTTCTTT
cdr3_aa: CASRPPGRGNTEAFF

v_call: TRBV6-1
clone_size: NA
j_call: TRBJ1-4
d_call: TRBD1
cdr3_nt: TGTGCCAGCAGTGACGGACAGGGGTATGAAAAACTGTTTTTT
cdr3_aa: CASSDGQGYEKLFF

v_call: TRBV5-6
clone_size: NA
j_call: TRBJ2-7
d_call: NA
cdr3_nt: TGTGCCAGCAGCTTGGCCGGACACTACGAGCAGTACTTC
cdr3_aa: CASSLAGHYEQYF

v_call: TRBV6-6
clone_size: NA
j_call: TRBJ2-1
d_call: NA
cdr3_nt: TGTGCCAGCTCCCCCGGGACAACCTACAATGAGCAGTTCTTC
cdr3_aa: CASSPGTTYNEQFF